The rows below give T cell receptor beta chains drawn from one sample of a study of control samples from healthy donors and cancer patients. Method: immunoSEQ multiplex PCR; TCRdb's copy keeps in-frame clones and lacks some. This table has around 150,000 clones, nearly 96% appearing once. The sample taken for sequencing was blood. The receptors shown here come from a woman aged 30 to 39 in good health. Both conserved end residues are part of each CDR3. D genes are given only for firm matches. The size entry is marked missing in some rows and otherwise reads once, few, many or a size class.

clone_size cdr3_length j_call d_call v_call cdr3_aa cdr3_nt
NA 15 TRBJ2-7 TRBD2 TRBV11-1 CASSPRLAGGYEQYF TGTGCCAGCAGCCCTCGACTAGCGGGAGGCTACGAGCAGTACTTC
NA 16 TRBJ2-6 NA TRBV5-4 CASNPGTVMRANVLTF TGTGCCAGCAACCCCGGTACCGTGATGCGGGCCAACGTCCTGACTTTC
NA 16 TRBJ2-7 TRBD1 TRBV29-1 CSVERGRGTGGYEQYF TGCAGCGTTGAACGTGGGCGGGGGACAGGGGGATACGAGCAGTACTTC
NA 19 TRBJ2-6 NA TRBV6-1 CASSEIGRTFFSGANVLTF TGTGCCAGCAGTGAAATAGGGCGCACGTTCTTCTCTGGGGCCAACGTCCTGACTTTC
NA 12 TRBJ2-7 NA TRBV6-5 CASSRDTYEQYF TGTGCCAGCAGTCGCGACACCTACGAGCAGTACTTC
NA 14 TRBJ2-7 TRBD2 TRBV9 CASSVGTSGYEQYF TGTGCCAGCAGCGTAGGAACTAGCGGCTACGAGCAGTACTTC
NA 13 TRBJ2-3 NA TRBV27 CASSSGASDTQYF TGTGCCAGCAGTTCCGGGGCATCGGATACGCAGTATTTT
NA 13 TRBJ1-1 NA TRBV19 CASRRDGYTEAFF TGTGCCTCAAGGCGGGACGGATACACTGAAGCTTTCTTT
NA 14 TRBJ1-3 NA TRBV28 CASSLSSRGNTIYF TGTGCCAGCAGTTTGTCCTCCCGTGGAAACACCATATATTTT
NA 13 TRBJ1-2 NA TRBV12-3/TRBV12-4 CASSLDEGVGYTF TGTGCCAGCAGTTTGGACGAAGGGGTAGGCTACACCTTC
NA 16 TRBJ2-1 TRBD2 TRBV4-1 CASSPLAGVFVNEQFF TGCGCCAGCAGCCCACTAGCGGGAGTATTTGTGAATGAGCAGTTCTTC
NA 13 TRBJ1-2 NA TRBV4-1 CASSQGSRAGYTF TGCGCCAGCAGCCAAGGGTCCAGGGCCGGCTACACCTTC
NA 15 TRBJ2-3 TRBD1 TRBV29-1 CSVRPTGGITDTQYF TGCAGCGTCCGCCCGACAGGGGGAATCACAGATACGCAGTATTTT
once 13 TRBJ2-3 TRBD1 TRBV10-3 CALGQGRPDTQYF TGTGCCCTAGGACAGGGGCGCCCAGATACGCAGTATTTT
NA 16 TRBJ2-7 TRBD1 TRBV5-1 CASSPGQGIFTYEQYF TGCGCCAGCAGCCCGGGACAGGGGATTTTCACCTACGAGCAGTACTTC
NA 14 TRBJ2-3 NA TRBV27 CASRRAVNTDTQYF TGTGCCAGCCGGAGAGCGGTGAACACAGATACGCAGTATTTT
NA 12 TRBJ1-6 TRBD1 TRBV2 CASGTGYSPLHF TGTGCCAGCGGGACAGGGTATTCACCCCTCCACTTT
NA 15 TRBJ2-3 TRBD2 TRBV6-4 CASSDSGGATDTQYF TGTGCCAGCAGTGATAGCGGGGGGGCCACAGATACGCAGTATTTT
NA 16 TRBJ1-3 TRBD1 TRBV2 CASSKLRDRDGNTIYF TGTGCCAGCAGCAAGCTCCGGGACAGGGATGGAAACACCATATATTTT
NA 14 TRBJ2-7 TRBD1 TRBV6-5 CASRPGTDIYEQYF TGTGCCAGCAGACCCGGGACAGATATTTACGAGCAGTACTTC